One and the same sample provided the 20 T cell receptor beta chains below, sequenced in a study of CD8+CD57+ T cells in acquired aplastic anemia. Profiling of TCR beta VDJ combinations and CDR3 sequences used genomic DNA as template. TCRdb independently ran MiXCR on the reads; one entry per CDR3 protein. The table lists about 130,000 distinct CDR3 sequences, 48% of them singletons, with 2% to 3% in the top ten. Sequencing was carried out using sorted CD4+, CD8+, or CD8+CD57+ T cells (not recorded which) from PBMCs. The receptors were sampled from a human donor in good health, serving as a control.

This clonotype was found many times. V is TRBV19 and J is TRBJ1-2; possibly TRBD1 for D (5 bases). With 1 base removed from V and 1 base from J, the gap between germline ends came to 7 bases. CDR1 and CDR2 from the germline V gene are LNHDA and SQIVND (reference sequence). This CDR3 has 14 amino acids. The CDR3 here is CASSIGTINYGYTF. CDR3 DNA: TGTGCCAGTAGTATAGGGACAATTAACTATGGCTACACCTTC.

This clonotype was seen at least ten times. This chain links TRBV6-1 with TRBJ1-1; D is unclear. V lost 4 bases to trimming and J lost 3 bases, with 12 bases between them. CDR1 MNHNS and CDR2 SASEGT come from the germline V gene. This CDR3 region has 14 residues. The CDR3 DNA follows: TGTGCCAGCAGTGTTGGAGGTGGCGACACTGAAGCTTTCTTT. Protein product: CASSVGGGDTEAFF.

In this sample, this clonotype turned up many times. The gene calls are TRBV2 and TRBJ1-3, with 7 bases identical to TRBD1. The junction had 5 bases not matched to a gene; V was cut back by 9 bases and J by 0 bases. CDR3 length equals 14 residues. Germline lookup yields CDR1 SNHLY and CDR2 FYNNEI. CDR3 bases: TGTGCCAGGGGGGGACAGTTCTCTGGAAACACCATATATTTT. Translated: CARGGQFSGNTIYF. The variable domain in full, completed from reference TRBV2 and TRBJ1-3, reads EPEVTQTPSHQVTQMGQEVILRCVPISNHLYFYWYRQILGQKVEFLVSFYNNEISEKSEIFDDQFSVERPDGSNFTLKIRSTKLEDSAMYFCARGGQFSGNTIYFGEGSWLTVV.

The table lists this clonotype with a count of one. This rearrangement joins TRBV19 to TRBJ2-5; D is uncertain. CDR1 is LNHDA and CDR2 is SQIVND in the germline V gene (reference sequence). The CDR3 extends over 14 amino acids. Trimming stripped 5 bases from V and 0 bases from J, with 10 bases between. CDR3 protein: CASSPPGYQETQYF. CDR3 bases: TGTGCCAGTAGTCCCCCGGGTTACCAAGAGACCCAGTACTTC.

The V call is TRBV7-9, the J call TRBJ1-2; D remains unclear. The CDR3 spans 14 residues. Germline V gives CDR1 SEHNR, CDR2 FQNEAQ (reference sequence). The germline V and J ends were trimmed by 1 base and 8 bases, with 14 bases remaining between them. CDR3 nucleotides: TGTGCCAGCAGCTTAGATTACGGAGGGAGCGGCTACACCTTC. It is translated as CASSLDYGGSGYTF.

The DNA of the CDR3 is TGTGCCAGCAGTGGACAGGGGACAGGGCGTTACCCCCTCCACTTT. Translation: CASSGQGTGRYPLHF. This chain connects TRBV25-1 to TRBJ1-6, with 9 bases fitting TRBD1. This CDR3 region has 15 residues. Germline loops: CDR1 MGHDK, CDR2 SYGVNS. J was trimmed by 13 bases and V by 4 bases; bases with no gene match: 11.

This sequence joins TRBV15 and TRBJ2-5, with 8 bases fitting TRBD1. With V trimmed by 5 bases and J by 4 bases, 6 bases remained unmatched. The V gene's germline CDR1 is LNHNV and CDR2 YYDKDF (reference sequence). The CDR3 loop spans 14 amino acids. For the CDR3, the DNA is TGTGCCACCAGCTACCCCGACAGGGGAGAGACCCAGTACTTC. Translation: CATSYPDRGETQYF. The whole variable domain, remainder taken from reference TRBV15 and TRBJ2-5, is DAMVIQNPRYQVTQFGKPVTLSCSQTLNHNVMYWYQQKSSQAPKLLFHYYDKDFNNEADTPDNFQSRRPNTSFCFLDIRSPGLGDTAMYLCATSYPDRGETQYFGPGTRLLVL.

This chain links TRBV7-6 with TRBJ2-7; 9 bases fit TRBD2. This CDR3 spans 17 amino acids. Germline lookup yields CDR1 SGHVS and CDR2 FNYEAQ. V lost 5 bases and J lost 1; bases outside the gene matches: 12. CDR3 nucleotide sequence: TGTGCCAGCAGCCCTAAACCCCAGACTAGCGGATCCTACGAGCAGTACTTC. It yields the protein CASSPKPQTSGSYEQYF.

This clonotype has a count of ten or more. CDR3 coding DNA: TGTGCCAGCAGCTTAGGTGGGACTAGCGGGGGGAATACGCAGTATTTT. It translates to CASSLGGTSGGNTQYF. The chain carries TRBV13 and TRBJ2-3; 15 nucleotides match TRBD2. The CDR3 extends over 16 amino acids. Germline-derived CDR1 and CDR2 are PRHDT and FYEKMQ (reference sequence). V lost 0 bases to trimming and J lost 7 bases; unmatched junction nucleotides: 2.

As for this clonotype: An end of the junction does not agree with germline; a read error may underlie this. The chain links TRBV19 to TRBJ2-7, with D possibly being TRBD1 or TRBD2 (6 bases each). Germline loops: CDR1 LNHDA, CDR2 SQIVND (reference sequence). CDR3 size: 13 residues. This CDR3 reads CAIGGGAPYEQCF. The CDR3 DNA reads as TGTGCCATTGGAGGGGGAGCACCCTACGAGCAGTGCTTC.

This clonotype was observed at least ten times. The chain carries TRBV7-2 and TRBJ2-7, with TRBD1 matching over 9 bases. In germline, CDR1 is SGHTA, CDR2 FQGNSA. Unmatched junction bases numbered 3, after V lost 5 bases and J lost 4 bases. The CDR3 is 13 residues long. CDR3 region: CASSRDRGYEQYF. The CDR3 DNA sequence: TGTGCCAGCAGCCGTGACAGGGGGTACGAGCAGTACTTC. Variable domain in full (rest from reference TRBV7-2 and TRBJ2-7): GAGVSQSPSNKVTEKGKDVELRCDPISGHTALYWYRQSLGQGLEFLIYFQGNSAPDKSGLPSDRFSAERTGGSVSTLTIQRTQQEDSAVYLCASSRDRGYEQYFGPGTRLTVT.

Concerning this clonotype: A much larger clonotype is one base distant, so this may be a read error. The chain recombines TRBV14 with TRBJ1-2; 11 nucleotides match TRBD1. V was clipped by 2 bases and J by 0 bases; unmatched bases: 2. Germline V lookup: CDR1 SGHDN, CDR2 FVKESK. This CDR3 has 16 residues. The CDR3 DNA follows: TGTGCCAGCAGCCAACCGGGACAGGGGGCTAACTATGGCTACACCTTC. Amino acid sequence: CASSQPGQGANYGYTF.

This clonotype has at least ten counts. The rearrangement uses TRBV12-3 or TRBV12-4 and TRBJ1-6, with 8 bases matching TRBD1. The CDR3 extends over 15 amino acids. J lost 6 bases, V lost 6 bases, and 7 bases had no gene match. This chain's CDR3 is CASRLDDRGNSPLHF. The CDR3 nucleotides are TGTGCCAGCAGGTTGGATGACAGGGGTAATTCACCCCTCCACTTT.

This clonotype occurred once. The rearrangement joins TRBV15 to TRBJ2-1; D is possibly TRBD1 (5 bases). The CDR3 contains 17 residues. Germline V CDR1 and CDR2: LNHNV, YYDKDF (reference sequence). The V end lost 2 bases, the J end lost 0 bases, and 14 bases lay between the germline ends. This CDR3 reads CATSRTGTYSSYNEQFF. CDR3 bases: TGTGCCACCAGCAGAACAGGTACCTATAGCTCCTACAATGAGCAGTTCTTC.

Comments on this clonotype: Being one base from a much bigger clone, this may be a read error. The chain couples TRBV12-3 or TRBV12-4 to TRBJ1-2; TRBD1 matches 7 bases. V shed 3 bases and J 12 bases; nucleotides not matched to a gene: 13. The CDR3 spans 14 residues. Here the CDR3 reads CASSFAERGQGDTF. The CDR3, as DNA: TGTGCCAGCAGTTTTGCGGAGAGGGGGCAAGGCGACACCTTC.

This clonotype was detected a few times. The V call is TRBV9, the J call TRBJ2-7; D may be TRBD1 (6 bases). This CDR3 has 14 amino acids. The germline V gene has CDR1 SGDLS and CDR2 YYNGEE. V was pared by 4 bases and J by 2 bases, with 13 bases between. The CDR3 nucleotides are TGTGCCAGCAGCATTGGACAGACAGCCTACGAGCAGTACTTC. Amino acid sequence: CASSIGQTAYEQYF.

This clonotype came up many times. The chain joins TRBV6-6 to TRBJ2-7; 10 bases match TRBD2. The germline gives CDR1 MNHNY, CDR2 SVGAGI (reference sequence). With V trimmed by 0 bases and J by 1 base, 6 bases remained unmatched. The CDR3 totals 17 residues. Written as DNA, the CDR3 is TGTGCCAGCAGTTACTCTAGCGGGGGGATCGTTTCCTACGAGCAGTACTTC. This translates into CASSYSSGGIVSYEQYF.

The chain has TRBV24-1 and TRBJ1-6, with D maybe TRBD1 (6 bases). There are 19 residues in the CDR3. Trimming removed 2 bases at V and 7 bases at J, with 23 bases between. Germline V CDR1 and CDR2: KGHDR, SFDVKD. The DNA of the CDR3 is TGTGCCACCAGTGATTGGACGGGGGGCGCCCAATATGGGAATTCACCCCTCCACTTT. This codes for CATSDWTGGAQYGNSPLHF.

This clonotype showed up many times. CDR3 sequence reads: CASSIPGATWGTDTQYF. Written as DNA, the CDR3 is TGTGCCAGTAGTATTCCCGGGGCTACATGGGGCACAGATACGCAGTATTTT. This sequence joins TRBV19 and TRBJ2-3; D is possibly TRBD1 or TRBD2 (5 bases each). In germline, CDR1 is LNHDA, CDR2 SQIVND (reference sequence). The germline V and J ends were trimmed by 3 bases and 1 base, with 17 bases remaining between them. The CDR3 totals 17 residues.

V gene TRBV20-1 combines with J gene TRBJ1-5; possibly TRBD1 for D (5 bases). CDR1 is DFQATT, CDR2 SNEGSKA, per germline (reference sequence). The CDR3 consists of 14 residues. Trimming stripped 3 bases from V and 2 bases from J, with 11 bases between. CDR3 region: CSARLRGGNQPQHF. For the CDR3, the DNA is TGCAGTGCTAGGTTAAGGGGCGGCAATCAGCCCCAGCATTTT.